Following are 32 T cell receptor beta chains from one sample sequenced in a study of radiotherapy plus CTLA-4 blockade in lung cancer. Sequencing was performed with immunoSEQ multiplex PCR; in TCRdb, only in-frame clones are kept and a portion is missing. In the table there are tens of thousands of clones, approximately 81% of which are singletons. The starting material was peripheral blood, obtained from a patient treated with radiotherapy plus ipilimumab. The source is a human donor with non-small cell lung cancer whose response to radiotherapy plus ipilimumab could not be evaluated.

This sequence joins TRBV7-2 and TRBJ2-5; 10 positions match TRBD1. The CDR3 loop spans 14 amino acids. J gave up 5 bases and V 5 bases, and 5 bases lay outside the gene matches. Germline V gene data show CDR1 as SGHTA and CDR2 as FQGNSA. The CDR3 protein is CASSLDRGRETQYF. CDR3 coding DNA: TGTGCCAGCAGCCTGGACAGGGGGAGGGAGACCCAGTACTTC.

This clone was counted a few times. The rearrangement joins TRBV29-1 to TRBJ1-1; tentatively, D is TRBD1 (6 bases). This CDR3 is 11 amino acids long. The V gene lost 5 bases and the J gene lost 4 bases, with 8 bases spanning the gap. In germline, CDR1 is SQVTM, CDR2 ANQGSEA. The CDR3 bases are TGCAGCGTTCAGACAGGCACTGAAGCTTTCTTT. It encodes CSVQTGTEAFF.

This clone was observed once. The sample contains more than one DNA sequence encoding this CDR3. The V and J genes are TRBV28 and TRBJ1-4, with TRBD1 matching over 8 bases. Germline values: CDR1 MDHEN, CDR2 SYDVKM. V was clipped by 6 bases and J by 8 bases; unmatched bases: 5. This CDR3 comprises 13 residues. CDR3 amino acids: CASSPGGLEKLFF. DNA for the CDR3: TGTGCCAGCAGCCCAGGGGGCTTAGAAAAACTGTTTTTT.

The V call is TRBV21-1, the J call TRBJ1-2. TRBV21-1 constitutes a pseudogene. The CDR3 extends over 16 amino acids. CDR3 coding DNA: TGTGCCAGCAGCGCACGAGACGACTCGTCCCTGGATGGCTACACCTTC. Translation gives CASSARDDSSLDGYTF.

V and J are TRBV27 and TRBJ2-1; D uncertain. CDR1 MNHEY and CDR2 SMNVEV come from the germline V gene (reference sequence). V was pared by 1 base and J by 5 bases, with 9 bases between. CDR3 length: 14 residues. The CDR3, as DNA: TGTGCCAGCAGTTTATTGGAGAGGAACAATGAGCAGTTCTTC. The encoded protein is CASSLLERNNEQFF.

The V call is TRBV5-1, the J call TRBJ2-7, with 7 bases fitting TRBD1. The germline V gene encodes CDR1 SGHRS and CDR2 YFSETQ. J was trimmed by 4 bases and V by 3 bases; bases with no gene match: 10. The CDR3 spans 15 residues. CDR3 coding DNA: TGCGCCAGCAGCTCCGATTGGACAGGAAGTTACGAGCAGTACTTC. Translating it yields CASSSDWTGSYEQYF. The full variable domain, rest sourced from reference TRBV5-1 and TRBJ2-7, is KAGVTQTPRYLIKTRGQQVTLSCSPISGHRSVSWYQQTPGQGLQFLFEYFSETQRNKGNFPGRFSGRQFSNSRSEMNVSTLELGDSALYLCASSSDWTGSYEQYFGPGTRLTVT.

The CDR3 DNA follows: TGTGCCAGCAGATGGACTGGCCAAACCGGCCAAGAGACCCAGTACTTC. This codes for CASRWTGQTGQETQYF. This chain uses TRBV6-6 with TRBJ2-5; a weak D match, TRBD2 (5 bases). V lost 6 bases, J lost 1 base, and 18 bases lay in between. Germline CDR1 is MNHNY and CDR2 is SVGAGI (reference sequence). CDR3 length: 16 residues.

This chain uses TRBV5-1 with TRBJ1-3; 9 bases agree with TRBD1. Germline CDR1 reads SGHRS; CDR2 reads YFSETQ. This CDR3 contains 14 residues. V shed 4 bases and J 8 bases; nucleotides not matched to a gene: 7. This CDR3 reads CASSIGTGKDTIYF. The CDR3 bases are TGCGCCAGCAGCATAGGGACAGGGAAGGACACCATATATTTT. The full variable domain, with the rest looked up from reference TRBV5-1 and TRBJ1-3, is KAGVTQTPRYLIKTRGQQVTLSCSPISGHRSVSWYQQTPGQGLQFLFEYFSETQRNKGNFPGRFSGRQFSNSRSEMNVSTLELGDSALYLCASSIGTGKDTIYFGEGSWLTVV.

The chain employs TRBV7-2 and TRBJ1-2; 9 bases map to TRBD1. This CDR3 is 14 amino acids long. Germline V lookup: CDR1 SGHTA, CDR2 FQGNSA. After removal of 4 bases from V and 7 bases from J, the junction contained 7 bases not matched to a gene. CDR3 in DNA: TGTGCCAGCAGCTCGCAACCGGGACAGGGTGGCTACACCTTC. Encoded protein: CASSSQPGQGGYTF.

The rearrangement joins TRBV7-3 to TRBJ2-3; 10 bases map to TRBD2. CDR1 is SGHTA and CDR2 is FQGTGA in the germline V gene. The CDR3 loop spans 16 amino acids. V dropped 4 bases and J dropped 4; count of bases not matched to a gene: 8. Written as DNA, the CDR3 is TGTGCCAGCAGCTCCGGGCTAGCGGGAGCGGCAGATACGCAGTATTTT. Protein: CASSSGLAGAADTQYF.

This clone was seen once. The genes are TRBV7-3 and TRBJ2-5, with 8 bases that match TRBD1. This CDR3 comprises 16 residues. Germline values: CDR1 SGHTA, CDR2 FQGTGA. V gave up 0 bases and J gave up 1 base; unmatched junction bases: 4. The CDR3 protein is CASSLTGTGGQETQYF. The CDR3 nucleotides are TGTGCCAGCAGCTTAACGGGCACAGGGGGCCAAGAGACCCAGTACTTC.

The chain recombines TRBV7-6 with TRBJ2-1; tentatively, D is TRBD1 (6 bases). CDR3 size: 18 residues. Germline assignment: CDR1 SGHVS and CDR2 FNYEAQ. V was shortened by 1 base and J by 7 bases, with 23 bases between the two germline ends. CDR3 nucleotide sequence: TGTGCCAGCAGCTTAGGACCGCAATGGGGCAGGGGTGTAAATGAGCAGTTCTTC. Residues: CASSLGPQWGRGVNEQFF. The full variable domain, completed using reference TRBV7-6 and TRBJ2-1, is GAGVSQSPRYKVTKRGQDVALRCDPISGHVSLYWYRQALGQGPEFLTYFNYEAQQDKSGLPNDRFSAERPEGSISTLTIQRTEQRDSAMYRCASSLGPQWGRGVNEQFFGPGTRLTVL.

This chain uses TRBV6-5 with TRBJ2-3, with a possible D match to TRBD2 (6 bases). V lost 5 bases, J lost 3 bases, and 12 bases lay in between. CDR3 length: 14 amino acids. Germline V gene data show CDR1 as MNHEY and CDR2 as SVGAGI. CDR3 in DNA: TGTGCCAGCAGTGCACTAGCTACTACAGATACGCAGTATTTT. Its translation: CASSALATTDTQYF.

This clone has a single count. The J gene is TRBJ1-2, the V gene TRBV6-5; no clear D. There are 12 residues in the CDR3. The V end lost 11 bases, the J end lost 2 bases, and 12 bases lay between the germline ends. Germline values: CDR1 MNHEY, CDR2 SVGAGI. CDR3 loop: CAPRYTNYGYTF. The CDR3 DNA reads TGTGCCCCGCGGTACACAAACTATGGCTACACCTTC.

A few counts support this clone. V is TRBV28 and J is TRBJ2-6; perhaps TRBD2 as D (7 bases). This CDR3 has 15 residues. The germline V gene has CDR1 MDHEN and CDR2 SYDVKM. V dropped 4 bases and J dropped 4 bases, with 11 bases sitting between them. The DNA of the CDR3 is TGTGCCAGCAGTTCGGGGGGCTTAGGGGCCAACGTCCTGACTTTC. Protein product: CASSSGGLGANVLTF.

The rearrangement links TRBV21-1 to TRBJ2-1; no DNA check was done on the table's D call, TRBD1. TRBV21-1 is tagged as a pseudogene. This CDR3 has 16 amino acids. For the CDR3, the DNA is TGTGCCAGCATCCTTACCGGGACAGGTACCTACAATGAGCAGTTCTTC. Amino acids: CASILTGTGTYNEQFF.

This clone was detected a few times. The rearrangement joins TRBV19 to TRBJ2-7, with 8 positions matching TRBD1. The J segment lost 3 bases and the V segment lost 4 bases, leaving 8 bases of the junction unmatched. This CDR3 is 15 amino acids long. CDR1 and CDR2 (germline): LNHDA, SQIVND (reference sequence). This CDR3 reads CASSKDRVRFYEQYF. CDR3 DNA: TGTGCCAGTAGTAAGGACAGGGTGAGATTCTACGAGCAGTACTTC. The full variable domain, completed using reference TRBV19 and TRBJ2-7, is DGGITQSPKYLFRKEGQNVTLSCEQNLNHDAMYWYRQDPGQGLRLIYYSQIVNDFQKGDIAEGYSVSREKKESFPLTVTSAQKNPTAFYLCASSKDRVRFYEQYFGPGTRLTVT.

The gene calls are TRBV28 and TRBJ1-5; no clear D gene. Per the germline V gene, CDR1 is MDHEN and CDR2 is SYDVKM. V was shortened by 5 bases and J by 2 bases, with 13 bases between the two germline ends. CDR3 length: 15 residues. CDR3 nucleotides: TGTGCCAGCAGTCGGTGGCAGGTCCGCAATCAGCCCCAGCATTTT. The encoded protein is CASSRWQVRNQPQHF.

This clone appeared a few times. The DNA for the CDR3 is TGTGCCAGCAGCTTACGATCCTATCCTAAGCAGTACTTC. Translating it yields CASSLRSYPKQYF. The V and J genes are TRBV11-2 and TRBJ2-7, with no clear D. Germline CDR1 is SGHAT and CDR2 is FQNNGV. This CDR3 is 13 amino acids long. V was clipped by 2 bases and J by 8 bases, with 13 bases between them.

J is TRBJ1-3 and V is TRBV5-1; 7 bases map to TRBD1. V lost 4 bases and J lost 0; bases outside the gene matches: 4. This CDR3 contains 15 residues. In germline, CDR1 is SGHRS, CDR2 YFSETQ. The CDR3 DNA sequence: TGCGCCAGCAGCCTCGGGACAGACTCTGGAAACACCATATATTTT. The encoded protein is CASSLGTDSGNTIYF. The full variable domain, its missing parts supplied by reference TRBV5-1 and TRBJ1-3, is KAGVTQTPRYLIKTRGQQVTLSCSPISGHRSVSWYQQTPGQGLQFLFEYFSETQRNKGNFPGRFSGRQFSNSRSEMNVSTLELGDSALYLCASSLGTDSGNTIYFGEGSWLTVV.

The rearrangement links TRBV9 to TRBJ2-1; 12 bases line up with TRBD2. The junction had 2 bases not matched to a gene; V was cut back by 2 bases and J by 8 bases. Germline V gene lookup returns CDR1 SGDLS and CDR2 YYNGEE. CDR3 size: 14 residues. CDR3 loop: CASSVRLAGDEQFF. CDR3 sequence (DNA): TGTGCCAGCAGCGTCCGACTAGCGGGAGATGAGCAGTTCTTC.

The chain links TRBV5-1 to TRBJ2-1; D possibly corresponds to TRBD1 (6 bases). Germline V gives CDR1 SGHRS, CDR2 YFSETQ. This CDR3 has 15 residues. V shed 0 bases and J shed 4 bases, with 11 bases lying between them. CDR3 in DNA: TGCGCCAGCAGCTTGGAAGGACAGATGTACAATGAGCAGTTCTTC. It codes for CASSLEGQMYNEQFF.

This chain links TRBV4-3 with TRBJ1-2; a weak D match, TRBD1 (6 bases). This CDR3 comprises 15 residues. V lost 0 bases, J lost 8 bases, and 16 bases lay in between. Germline V gives CDR1 LGHNA, CDR2 YSLEER. The CDR3 is CASSQDRRGPDGYTF. For the CDR3, the DNA is TGCGCCAGCAGCCAAGATCGCAGGGGACCGGACGGCTACACCTTC.

The genes are TRBV28 and TRBJ1-5, with a weak D call TRBD1 (6 bases). Deletions cut 6 bases from V and 0 bases from J, with 18 bases between. CDR1 is MDHEN, CDR2 SYDVKM, per germline. The CDR3 has 17 residues. This CDR3 reads CASSLQGVWSSNQPQHF. The CDR3 nucleotides are TGTGCCAGCAGCCTACAGGGAGTATGGAGTAGCAATCAGCCCCAGCATTTT.

The V call is TRBV11-2, the J call TRBJ2-1, with D perhaps matching TRBD2 (5 bases). Germline CDR1 SGHAT, CDR2 FQNNGV. The CDR3 has 16 amino acids. V was trimmed by 5 bases and J by 7 bases, leaving 21 bases between them. The CDR3 DNA follows: TGTGCCAGCAGCGTGGTAGGCCCGTTGGGCGGGAATGAGCAGTTCTTC. This translates into CASSVVGPLGGNEQFF.

This sequence joins TRBV5-1 and TRBJ1-4; no clear D. There are 14 residues in the CDR3. Trimming stripped 2 bases from V and 6 bases from J, with 11 bases between. Germline-derived CDR1 and CDR2 are SGHRS and YFSETQ. The CDR3: CASSFFGGDEKLFF. Written as DNA, the CDR3 is TGCGCCAGCAGCTTCTTCGGAGGCGATGAAAAACTGTTTTTT. The full variable domain, in which reference TRBV5-1 and TRBJ1-4 provide the parts outside the CDR3, is KAGVTQTPRYLIKTRGQQVTLSCSPISGHRSVSWYQQTPGQGLQFLFEYFSETQRNKGNFPGRFSGRQFSNSRSEMNVSTLELGDSALYLCASSFFGGDEKLFFGSGTQLSVL.

Only one count was recorded for this clone. The chain combines TRBV28 with TRBJ2-5; D unresolved. The J call may be mistaken, given a closer DNA end match to TRBJ2-7. This CDR3 spans 13 amino acids. The germline gives CDR1 MDHEN, CDR2 SYDVKM. The CDR3 DNA follows: TGTGCCAGCAGTTCCAGATATTACTACGAGCAGTACTTC. Translated: CASSSRYYYEQYF.

The chain employs TRBV19 and TRBJ2-1, with 8 bases that match TRBD1. CDR1 and CDR2 from the germline V gene are LNHDA and SQIVND (reference sequence). J was trimmed by 5 bases and V by 5 bases; bases with no gene match: 8. The CDR3 covers 15 residues. CDR3 sequence reads: CASSGSLDRDNEQFF. Here the CDR3 DNA reads TGTGCCAGTAGTGGATCACTGGACAGGGACAATGAGCAGTTCTTC.

The chain joins TRBV27 to TRBJ1-5, with 11 bases lining up with TRBD1. V lost 4 bases, J lost 2 bases, and 7 bases stayed unmatched. The V gene's germline CDR1 is MNHEY and CDR2 SMNVEV (reference sequence). The CDR3 totals 17 residues. This chain's CDR3 is CASSSGTGGFGNQPQHF. The CDR3 DNA is TGTGCCAGCAGTTCCGGGACAGGGGGTTTTGGCAATCAGCCCCAGCATTTT.

This clone was counted a few times. The CDR3 reads CASSSHTGDEQFF. The CDR3, as DNA: TGTGCCAGCAGTTCCCACACAGGGGATGAGCAGTTCTTC. The rearrangement links TRBV6-5 to TRBJ2-1, with TRBD1 matching 7 bases. The CDR3 runs to 13 residues. J lost 8 bases, V lost 4 bases, and 5 bases had no gene match. Germline-derived CDR1 and CDR2 are MNHEY and SVGAGI.

The chain has TRBV25-1 and TRBJ2-2, with D unclear. The CDR3 covers 14 residues. Trimming pared 4 bases from V and 2 bases from J, leaving 8 bases between. Germline V CDR1 and CDR2: MGHDK, SYGVNS. The CDR3 reads CASSGPSNTGELFF. Here the CDR3 DNA reads TGTGCCAGCAGTGGCCCGAGTAACACCGGGGAGCTGTTTTTT. Drawing the rest from reference TRBV25-1 and TRBJ2-2, the complete variable domain is EADIYQTPRYLVIGTGKKITLECSQTMGHDKMYWYQQDPGMELHLIHYSYGVNSTEKGDLSSESTVSRIRTEHFPLTLESARPSHTSQYLCASSGPSNTGELFFGEGSRLTVL.

The V and J genes are TRBV19 and TRBJ1-1; TRBD1 might be the D (5 bases). This CDR3 has 11 residues. Germline loops: CDR1 LNHDA, CDR2 SQIVND (reference sequence). Trimming removed 5 bases at V and 5 bases at J, with 6 bases between. The CDR3 nucleotides read TGTGCCAGTAGTGGGGGGACTGAAGCTTTCTTT. It specifies CASSGGTEAFF.